This T cell receptor (beta chain) was captured by sequencing in a study of identical twins. Study outcomes and limitations: Reduced insertions were recorded for abundant cord blood beta clonotypes, with no such pattern in memory repertoires.

This CDR3 contains 16 residues. Per germline, CDR1 LGHNA and CDR2 YNFKEQ. Trimming pared 0 bases from V and 6 bases from J, leaving 16 bases between. Each CDR3 protein gets one entry after TCRdb re-called the 5' RACE reads with MiXCR. This sample has some 240,000 distinct CDR3 sequences; about 10% occur once, and the top ten carry about 9.1%. This clonotype was picked up many times. What it recognizes is unknown. V usage is TRBV4-2 and J usage is TRBJ2-3; D is unresolved. This clonotype was sampled from a man over 45 in good health. The material sequenced was memory T cells sorted from blood. CDR3 sequence reads: CASSQDKGGVSDTQYF. Written as DNA, the CDR3 is TGTGCCAGCAGCCAAGATAAGGGTGGGGTCTCGGATACGCAGTATTTT.